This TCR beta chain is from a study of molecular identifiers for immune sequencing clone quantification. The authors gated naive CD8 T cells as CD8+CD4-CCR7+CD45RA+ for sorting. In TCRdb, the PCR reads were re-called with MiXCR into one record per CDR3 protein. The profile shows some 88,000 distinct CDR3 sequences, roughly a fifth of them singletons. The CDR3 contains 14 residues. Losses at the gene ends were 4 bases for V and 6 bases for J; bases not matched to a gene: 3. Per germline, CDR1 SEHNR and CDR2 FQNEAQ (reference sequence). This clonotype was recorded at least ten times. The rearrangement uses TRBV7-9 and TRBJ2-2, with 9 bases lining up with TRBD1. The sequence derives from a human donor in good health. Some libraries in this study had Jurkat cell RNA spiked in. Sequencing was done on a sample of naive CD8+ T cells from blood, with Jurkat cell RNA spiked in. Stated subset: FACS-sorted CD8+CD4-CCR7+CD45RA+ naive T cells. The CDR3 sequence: CASSSRDRAGELFF. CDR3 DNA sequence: TGTGCCAGCAGCTCCCGGGACAGGGCCGGGGAGCTGTTTTTT.